This T cell receptor beta chain derives from a study of T cells in Graves' hyperthyroidism and ophthalmopathy. Regarding this clonotype: This may be a read error, as it is one base from a much larger clone.

The PBMCs studied were ones that came from 9 to 10 ml fresh peripheral blood. The TCR beta CDR3 regions underwent amplification using RNA transcripts as the source. During a first-round RT-PCR of the TCR CDR3, the HTBI primer set was used. TCRdb recomputed calls from the multiplex PCR reads with MiXCR, one row per CDR3 protein. In the table there are hundreds of thousands of distinct CDR3 sequences, less than 15% of which are singletons. The sample was blood. The clonotype comes from a woman younger than 30 with Graves' hyperthyroidism.

In DNA, the CDR3 is TGCAGTGCTAGTCAGGGGATCTTGGAGCAGTTCTTC. Encoded protein: CSASQGILEQFF. This sequence joins TRBV20-1 and TRBJ2-1, with D possibly being TRBD1 (6 bases). The V end was cut by 3 bases, the J end by 10 bases, with 13 bases between. The germline CDR1 and CDR2 sequences are DFQATT and SNEGSKA (reference sequence). The CDR3 is made up of 12 amino acids.